A selection of T cell receptor beta chains follows, all from one sample in a study of CD8+ T cells in alopecia areata. Generated by immunoSEQ multiplex PCR, the TCRdb table keeps only in-frame clones and is missing some. Of 93,000 or so clones listed, about nine tenths are singletons. The input for sequencing was CD8+ T cells sorted from blood, taken at week 34, from a patient treated with tofacitinib. Receptors were obtained from a human donor with alopecia areata. Both conserved end residues are part of each CDR3. The D gene is left open where the match is weak.

v_call	d_call	j_call	cdr3_nt	cdr3_aa
TRBV27	NA	TRBJ2-2	TGTGCCAGTGCGCAACACACCGGGGAGCTGTTTTTT	CASAQHTGELFF
TRBV7-9	NA	TRBJ2-3	TGTGCCAGCAGCTTTAGTAAGGGGACCACAGATACGCAGTATTTT	CASSFSKGTTDTQYF
TRBV4-1	NA	TRBJ2-1	TGCGCCAGCAGCCAGGGAATAGCAAATGAGCAGTTCTTC	CASSQGIANEQFF
TRBV9	NA	TRBJ2-1	TGTGCCAGCAATCTTGACAGCTCCTACAATGAGCAGTTCTTC	CASNLDSSYNEQFF
TRBV5-1	NA	TRBJ2-7	TGCGCCAGCCAAGACATATTGGGTGAAAGAGTCGAGCAGTACTTC	CASQDILGERVEQYF
TRBV7-9	TRBD1	TRBJ2-7	TGTGCCAGCAGTCAAACAGGGGGCGAGCAGTACTTC	CASSQTGGEQYF
TRBV6-6	TRBD2	TRBJ2-1	TGTGCCAGCGGGCGACTAGCGGGAGAGCGAGGTGAGCAGTTCTTC	CASGRLAGERGEQFF
TRBV30	NA	TRBJ2-2	TGTGCCTGGAGTGAACAAACGAACACCGGGGAGCTGTTTTTT	CAWSEQTNTGELFF
TRBV5-1	NA	TRBJ2-7	TGCGCCAGCAGCTTATGGGACACTCCCTCTCGCTACGAGCAGTACTTC	CASSLWDTPSRYEQYF
TRBV7-6	TRBD2	TRBJ2-5	TGTGCCAGCAGCTTAGTACTAGCGGGGATCCAAGAGACCCAGTACTTC	CASSLVLAGIQETQYF
TRBV5-6	NA	TRBJ2-7	TGTGCCAGCGAAAAGGGGAGGGAGCAGTACTTC	CASEKGREQYF